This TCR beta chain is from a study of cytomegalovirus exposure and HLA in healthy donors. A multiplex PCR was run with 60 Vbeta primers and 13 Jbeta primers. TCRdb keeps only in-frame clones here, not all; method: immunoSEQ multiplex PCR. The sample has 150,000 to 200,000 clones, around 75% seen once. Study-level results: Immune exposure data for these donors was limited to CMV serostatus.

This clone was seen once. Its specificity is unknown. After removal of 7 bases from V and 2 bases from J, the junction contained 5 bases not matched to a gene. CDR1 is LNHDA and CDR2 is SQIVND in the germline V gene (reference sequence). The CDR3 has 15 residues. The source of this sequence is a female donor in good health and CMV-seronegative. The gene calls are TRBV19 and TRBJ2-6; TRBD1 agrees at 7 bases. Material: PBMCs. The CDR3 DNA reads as TGTGCCAGTACCCCGACAGGGACTGGGGCCAACGTCCTGACTTTC. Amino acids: CASTPTGTGANVLTF.